This entry features one TCR beta chain sequence. Its target is unknown. V gave up 3 bases and J gave up 4 bases; unmatched junction bases: 0. The CDR3 is 13 amino acids. Germline CDR1 reads MDHEN; CDR2 reads SYDVKM. The study ran its PCR with 60 Vbeta and 13 Jbeta primers. Original analysis: Later work found 74 million or so unique TCR beta chains, with 9.5 million to 14 million shared. Only in-frame clones appear in the TCRdb table, and some are missing; sequencing was by immunoSEQ multiplex PCR. That table supplies the V and J calls and clone size; D and trimming were determined from the DNA. The sample has about 190,000 clones, around 84% seen once. The sample comes from a study of cytomegalovirus exposure and HLA in healthy donors. Study-wide points: Rarity marked most TCR sequences, yet some public TCRs occurred in many donors. More clonal expansion characterized HLA-associated TCR beta chains than equally common others in a later analysis.

The chain combines TRBV28 with TRBJ2-4, with 7 positions matching TRBD1. The receptor was isolated from a woman aged 18-29 years in good health and CMV-seronegative. The sample was PBMCs. Here the CDR3 DNA reads TGTGCCAGCAGTTTGGGACAGAAAAACATTCAGTACTTC. This codes for CASSLGQKNIQYF.